The T cell receptor (beta chain) described here comes from a study of control samples from healthy donors and cancer patients. The method was immunoSEQ multiplex PCR; TCRdb's version includes in-frame clones alone and lacks a portion of them. The sample carries 40,000 to 65,000 clones, around 90% recorded once. The CDR3 is 15 amino acids. Germline values: CDR1 ENHRY, CDR2 SYGVKD. V was cut by 2 bases and J by 6 bases, with 17 bases left in between. This clonotype originated in a man aged 55 to 70 with head and neck cancer. Material: PBMCs. The chain carries TRBV10-3 and TRBJ2-7, with D possibly being TRBD1 or TRBD2 (7 bases each). CDR3 in amino acids: CAISEGRGRNLEQYF. CDR3 DNA: TGTGCCATCAGTGAGGGGAGGGGGCGCAATCTCGAGCAGTACTTC.